One and the same sample provided the 28 T cell receptor beta chains below, sequenced in a study of naive and memory T cell subsets. An equimolar mix of two oligonucleotides served as the beta constant-region primer for TRBC1 and TRBC2. Using its own MiXCR run on the UMI-ligation and nested PCR reads, TCRdb lists one record per CDR3 protein. Altogether under 150,000 distinct CDR3 sequences are present, about 15% being singletons, with the ten largest covering about 0.14%. The sample consisted of naive CD4+ T cells from blood. These receptors came from a human donor in good health.

This clonotype was found a few times. The chain recombines TRBV3-1 with TRBJ2-1, with D perhaps matching TRBD1 (6 bases). Germline V CDR1 and CDR2: LGHDT, YNNKEL (reference sequence). V gave up 0 bases and J gave up 5 bases, with 8 bases separating them. The CDR3 sequence is 14 residues long. CDR3 in DNA: TGTGCCAGCAGCCAAGAATGGACAGACAATGAGCAGTTCTTC. This gives the protein CASSQEWTDNEQFF.

This chain joins TRBV29-1 and TRBJ1-1; 10 bases are a match to TRBD1. Germline lookup yields CDR1 SQVTM and CDR2 ANQGSEA. The length of the CDR3 is 15 residues. The V segment lost 0 bases and the J segment 5 bases; nucleotides outside the gene matches: 6. DNA for the CDR3: TGCAGCGTTGAAGATCCGGGACAGGGGTTGACTGAAGCTTTCTTT. Encoded protein: CSVEDPGQGLTEAFF.

This clonotype was detected only a few times. J is TRBJ2-1 and V is TRBV20-1; D might be TRBD1 (5 bases). Germline values: CDR1 DFQATT, CDR2 SNEGSKA (reference sequence). Trimming shortened V by 5 bases and J by 0 bases, and 11 bases separated the two germline ends. The CDR3 has 14 amino acids. CDR3 amino acids: CSAFRASSYNEQFF. CDR3 DNA sequence: TGCAGTGCTTTCAGGGCAAGCTCCTACAATGAGCAGTTCTTC.

This clonotype was counted a few times. This chain's CDR3 is CASSPGIEYEQYF. The DNA of the CDR3 is TGTGCCAGCTCACCCGGTATAGAGTACGAGCAGTACTTC. This chain joins TRBV18 and TRBJ2-7, with no clear D. Trimming took off 3 bases at V and 4 bases at J, with 10 bases between the two ends. The V gene's germline CDR1 is KGHSH and CDR2 LQKENI. This CDR3 has 13 residues. The full variable domain, rest sourced from reference TRBV18 and TRBJ2-7, is NAGVMQNPRHLVRRRGQEARLRCSPMKGHSHVYWYRQLPEEGLKFMVYLQKENIIDESGMPKERFSAEFPKEGPSILRIQQVVRGDSAAYFCASSPGIEYEQYFGPGTRLTVT.

This clonotype was observed a handful of times. The V gene is TRBV7-9, the J gene TRBJ2-7; D gene uncertain. Trimming removed 1 base at V and 5 bases at J, with 18 bases between. Germline V gene lookup returns CDR1 SEHNR and CDR2 FQNEAQ (reference sequence). The CDR3 length is 16 residues. The CDR3 sequence is CASSLVGASWVHEQYF. The CDR3 coding sequence is TGTGCCAGCAGCTTAGTAGGCGCCTCCTGGGTCCACGAGCAGTACTTC.

The V and J genes are TRBV7-9 and TRBJ2-3; possibly TRBD2 for D (6 bases). The CDR3 has 15 amino acids. The ends were cut back, 6 bases at V and 0 bases at J, with 13 bases in the middle. Germline CDR1 and CDR2: SEHNR and FQNEAQ (reference sequence). CDR3: CASSESGRSTDTQYF. The CDR3 nucleotides are TGTGCCAGCAGTGAGTCCGGGAGAAGCACAGATACGCAGTATTTT.

This clonotype came up a few times. This chain joins TRBV7-2 and TRBJ1-4; D not resolved. Germline loops: CDR1 SGHTA, CDR2 FQGNSA. V was shortened by 2 bases and J by 0 bases, with 4 bases between the two germline ends. The CDR3 consists of 14 residues. This CDR3 reads CASSLQATNEKLFF. The CDR3 region has the DNA TGTGCCAGCAGCTTACAGGCAACTAATGAAAAACTGTTTTTT.

This clonotype was detected a few times. The chain uses TRBV18 and TRBJ1-5; 7 nucleotides match TRBD1. Germline loops: CDR1 KGHSH, CDR2 LQKENI. Losses at the gene ends were 3 bases for V and 0 bases for J; bases not matched to a gene: 5. The CDR3 sequence is 16 residues long. The DNA for the CDR3 is TGTGCCAGCTCACCCGGGACAGTTTATAGCAATCAGCCCCAGCATTTT. Translation: CASSPGTVYSNQPQHF.

This clonotype has a handful of counts. The V gene is TRBV20-1, the J gene TRBJ2-1; D is ambiguous. CDR1 and CDR2 from the germline V gene are DFQATT and SNEGSKA (reference sequence). Trimming shortened V by 3 bases and J by 8 bases, and 8 bases separated the two germline ends. CDR3 length: 11 residues. Written as DNA, the CDR3 is TGCAGTGCTAGTGTATTCGATGAGCAGTTCTTC. Translation gives CSASVFDEQFF.

The sample holds a few counts of this clonotype. The chain is built from TRBV12-3 or TRBV12-4 and TRBJ1-2; a weak D match, TRBD1 (5 bases). CDR3 length equals 13 residues. Trimming took 3 bases from V and 2 from J, leaving 7 bases between them. In nucleotides, the CDR3 is TGTGCCAGCAGTTTCGCAGGGAACTATGGCTACACCTTC. Translation: CASSFAGNYGYTF.

The table lists this clonotype with a few counts. This rearrangement joins TRBV19 to TRBJ2-7; TRBD2 matches at 12 bases. V dropped 8 bases and J dropped 2; count of bases not matched to a gene: 4. The CDR3 is 14 amino acids. Germline V gene data show CDR1 as LNHDA and CDR2 as SQIVND (reference sequence). Here the CDR3 reads CASGTSGFPYEQYF. The CDR3 nucleotides read TGTGCCAGTGGGACTAGCGGGTTCCCCTACGAGCAGTACTTC.

The rearrangement links TRBV11-2 to TRBJ2-5; 7 positions agree with TRBD1. V was pared by 5 bases and J by 5 bases, with 11 bases of the junction left unmatched. CDR3 size: 15 residues. CDR1 SGHAT and CDR2 FQNNGV come from the germline V gene. The CDR3 protein is CASSDGTVSRETQYF. As DNA, the CDR3 is TGTGCCAGCAGCGATGGGACAGTGAGTAGGGAGACCCAGTACTTC.

The table lists this clonotype with many counts. The rearrangement uses TRBV6-5 and TRBJ2-6; tentatively, D is TRBD2 (6 bases). V was trimmed by 0 bases and J by 2 bases, leaving 20 bases between them. This CDR3 is built from 20 residues. In germline, CDR1 is MNHEY, CDR2 SVGAGI. The CDR3 sequence is CASSYSIVWREGAGANVLTF. CDR3 DNA sequence: TGTGCCAGCAGTTACTCGATTGTATGGAGGGAAGGAGCTGGGGCCAACGTCCTGACTTTC.

This clonotype occurred a few times. The chain is built from TRBV4-2 and TRBJ2-5, with D perhaps matching TRBD2 (6 bases). Germline V gene sequence: CDR1 LGHNA, CDR2 YNFKEQ. The CDR3 runs 14 residues. Between the trimmed V and J ends, which lost 4 bases and 2 bases, there was a span of 11 bases. DNA of the CDR3: TGTGCCAGCAGCCCGGGGGTGGCGCAAGAGACCCAGTACTTC. Encoded protein: CASSPGVAQETQYF.

The chain uses TRBV25-1 and TRBJ2-1; D is uncertain. CDR3 length equals 13 residues. Trimming took off 1 base at V and 3 bases at J, with 4 bases between the two ends. The germline V gene encodes CDR1 MGHDK and CDR2 SYGVNS. The CDR3 loop is CASSEFHYNEQFF. CDR3 nucleotide sequence: TGTGCCAGCAGTGAATTTCACTACAATGAGCAGTTCTTC.

This chain uses TRBV18 with TRBJ2-3; D is ambiguous. V lost 5 bases to trimming and J lost 4 bases, with 16 bases between them. CDR1 and CDR2 from the germline V gene are KGHSH and LQKENI. The CDR3 covers 15 residues. In DNA form, the CDR3 reads TGTGCCAGCTCAGTATACTCACCGGAGTCAGATACGCAGTATTTT. Its translation is CASSVYSPESDTQYF.

V gene TRBV5-1 combines with J gene TRBJ1-1; a possible D gene is TRBD1 (5 bases). V lost 4 bases, J lost 1 base, and 11 bases lay in between. Germline loops: CDR1 SGHRS, CDR2 YFSETQ. The CDR3 has 14 amino acids. The CDR3 sequence is CASSNSQANTEAFF. CDR3 coding DNA: TGCGCCAGCAGCAATTCACAGGCGAACACTGAAGCTTTCTTT.

The V and J genes are TRBV19 and TRBJ2-3, with TRBD2 matching 8 bases. V lost 6 bases to trimming and J lost 6 bases; unmatched junction nucleotides: 11. The germline V gene has CDR1 LNHDA and CDR2 SQIVND (reference sequence). The CDR3 has 15 amino acids. The CDR3 here is CASRNLAGRSDTQYF. The CDR3 DNA reads as TGTGCCAGTAGGAATCTAGCGGGCCGGAGCGATACGCAGTATTTT.

V and J are TRBV20-1 and TRBJ2-7; TRBD1 aligns across 9 bases. The CDR3 contains 14 residues. Losses at the gene ends were 0 bases for V and 6 bases for J; bases not matched to a gene: 6. From germline, CDR1 is DFQATT and CDR2 SNEGSKA (reference sequence). The DNA of the CDR3 is TGCAGTGCTAGAGATGAGCGGACAGGGGTCGAGCAGTACTTC. It translates to CSARDERTGVEQYF.

This rearrangement joins TRBV10-3 to TRBJ2-3; 7 bases agree with TRBD2. CDR3 size: 16 residues. V shed 4 bases, J shed 2 bases, and the junction held 9 bases outside the gene matches. CDR1 ENHRY and CDR2 SYGVKD come from the germline V gene. For the CDR3, the DNA is TGTGCCATCAGTGGGGAGGGTAGCGGCCTCACAGATACGCAGTATTTT. This encodes CAISGEGSGLTDTQYF.

V is TRBV19 and J is TRBJ1-2; D may be TRBD1 (5 bases). Germline assignment: CDR1 LNHDA and CDR2 SQIVND (reference sequence). The CDR3 contains 15 residues. Trimming stripped 3 bases from V and 3 bases from J, with 14 bases between. This CDR3 reads CASSMLLWDHYGYTF. The CDR3 region has the DNA TGTGCCAGTAGTATGTTGCTTTGGGACCACTATGGCTACACCTTC.

The genes are TRBV20-1 and TRBJ2-7; 7 bases are shared with TRBD2. Trimming removed 0 bases from V and 1 base from J; junction bases left unmatched: 9. The CDR3 extends over 16 amino acids. Looked up from germline, CDR1 is DFQATT and CDR2 is SNEGSKA (reference sequence). The CDR3: CSARDLLGRPSYEQYF. In nucleotides, the CDR3 is TGCAGTGCTAGAGATCTCCTCGGGAGGCCGTCCTACGAGCAGTACTTC.

This clonotype turned up a few times. This sequence joins TRBV18 and TRBJ2-5; maybe TRBD1 (5 bases). Between the trimmed V and J ends, which lost 0 bases and 1 base, there was a span of 12 bases. CDR3 length: 16 amino acids. The germline V gene encodes CDR1 KGHSH and CDR2 LQKENI. CDR3 sequence (DNA): TGTGCCAGCTCACCACCGGTCGCAGGGCGCCAAGAGACCCAGTACTTC. The encoded protein is CASSPPVAGRQETQYF.

V usage is TRBV20-1 and J usage is TRBJ2-7; 8 bases line up with TRBD2. CDR3 length: 14 residues. From germline, CDR1 is DFQATT and CDR2 SNEGSKA (reference sequence). V shed 6 bases, J shed 3 bases, and the junction held 10 bases outside the gene matches. As DNA, the CDR3 is TGCAGTGCAGTAGCGGGACCCCCCCGCTACGAGCAGTACTTC. It codes for CSAVAGPPRYEQYF.

The V call is TRBV12-3 or TRBV12-4, the J call TRBJ1-5; D unresolved. V lost 4 bases and J lost 2, with 9 bases in between. This CDR3 is built from 14 residues. DNA of the CDR3: TGTGCCAGCAGTTCGCAGGAGGGCAATCAGCCCCAGCATTTT. Protein sequence: CASSSQEGNQPQHF.

J is TRBJ2-3 and V is TRBV10-3, with D uncertain. V dropped 4 bases and J dropped 2 bases, with 16 bases sitting between them. Per germline, CDR1 ENHRY and CDR2 SYGVKD. CDR3 length: 16 residues. CDR3 coding DNA: TGTGCCATCAGTGGACCTAGGGATGGGTCCACAGATACGCAGTATTTT. It translates to CAISGPRDGSTDTQYF.

There are a few counts of this clonotype. The rearrangement joins TRBV12-3 or TRBV12-4 to TRBJ2-1; D uncertain. The CDR3 consists of 14 residues. Trimming removed 1 base from V and 5 bases from J, with 9 bases in between. The CDR3 nucleotides read TGTGCCAGCAGTTTAGTTTCTACAGACAATGAGCAGTTCTTC. Translation: CASSLVSTDNEQFF.

This clonotype showed up just a few times. V usage is TRBV7-2 and J usage is TRBJ1-1, with D perhaps matching TRBD1 (5 bases). V lost 2 bases and J 3 bases, leaving 10 bases between the germline ends. The CDR3 totals 14 residues. The germline V gene has CDR1 SGHTA and CDR2 FQGNSA. The CDR3 DNA is TGTGCCAGCAGCTTAAATCAGGGTGACACTGAAGCTTTCTTT. It specifies CASSLNQGDTEAFF.